These 26 T cell receptor beta chains were sequenced from one sample in a study of T cell repertoires in cytomegalovirus infection. TCRdb re-analysed the reads in MiXCR, keeping a single row per CDR3 protein. The table has approximately 250,000 distinct CDR3 sequences, about 7% seen once; the top ten hold around 6%. The source material was PBMCs. Every receptor here comes from a human donor in good health (CMV status not recorded). Some clones in this sample may be carry-over from other donors' samples.

This clonotype appeared many times. The V and J genes are TRBV4-2 and TRBJ2-3; 7 bases line up with TRBD2. CDR3 length equals 17 residues. The V and J ends lost 0 bases and 3 bases, in that order; junction bases with no gene match: 9. Germline-derived CDR1 and CDR2 are LGHNA and YNFKEQ. The CDR3 DNA reads as TGTGCCAGCAGCCAAGATCCGGGACTAACAAATACAGATACGCAGTATTTT. Its protein product is CASSQDPGLTNTDTQYF.

This clonotype was detected ten times or more. The V gene is TRBV7-8, the J gene TRBJ2-2, with 8 bases that match TRBD2. The V segment lost 8 bases and the J segment 1 base; nucleotides outside the gene matches: 15. The germline V gene encodes CDR1 SGHVS and CDR2 FQNEAQ. This CDR3 contains 18 residues. The CDR3 bases are TGTGCCAGCCTATTGGGGATTGCGGGGGGACTGAACACCGGGGAGCTGTTTTTT. Protein product: CASLLGIAGGLNTGELFF.

This clonotype showed up many times. This sequence joins TRBV7-2 and TRBJ2-2; D is unresolved. The germline V and J ends were trimmed by 3 bases and 6 bases, with 2 bases remaining between them. CDR1 and CDR2 (germline): SGHTA, FQGNSA. The CDR3 extends over 11 amino acids. The CDR3 spells CASSFPGELFF. CDR3 DNA: TGTGCCAGCAGCTTTCCCGGGGAGCTGTTTTTT. The full variable domain, completed using reference TRBV7-2 and TRBJ2-2, is GAGVSQSPSNKVTEKGKDVELRCDPISGHTALYWYRQSLGQGLEFLIYFQGNSAPDKSGLPSDRFSAERTGGSVSTLTIQRTQQEDSAVYLCASSFPGELFFGEGSRLTVL.

Many counts were recorded for this clonotype. The genes are TRBV6-2 or TRBV6-3 and TRBJ2-5; D is ambiguous. Trimming shortened V by 5 bases and J by 5 bases, and 15 bases separated the two germline ends. Germline V gene data show CDR1 as MNHEY and CDR2 as SVGEGT. The CDR3 has 14 residues. The CDR3 DNA reads TGTGCCAGCAGTATGGGGTCCAAGTCGGAGACCCAGTACTTC. Its protein product is CASSMGSKSETQYF.

This clonotype was seen at least ten times. The genes are TRBV7-2 and TRBJ2-1; D is possibly TRBD2 (6 bases). The CDR3 is 17 amino acids. The germline V gene has CDR1 SGHTA and CDR2 FQGNSA. Trimming shortened V by 2 bases and J by 2 bases, and 16 bases separated the two germline ends. CDR3 coding DNA: TGTGCCAGCAGCTTATGGAGTCGGGGGTCCCCCTACAATGAGCAGTTCTTC. This sequence encodes CASSLWSRGSPYNEQFF.

This clonotype was seen repeatedly, ten times or more. The genes are TRBV18 and TRBJ1-2, with a tentative D call TRBD1 (5 bases). Germline values: CDR1 KGHSH, CDR2 LQKENI. The CDR3 extends over 14 amino acids. Trimming took 0 bases from V and 8 from J, leaving 13 bases between them. The CDR3 bases are TGTGCCAGCTCACCACCAGAAAGGGGACGGGGCTACACCTTC. Its translation: CASSPPERGRGYTF.

There are a few counts of this clonotype. The CDR3 is CSSSTGMDTEAFF. In DNA, the CDR3 is TGCAGCTCATCGACAGGGATGGACACTGAAGCTTTCTTT. J is TRBJ1-1 and V is TRBV29-1, with TRBD1 identical over 7 bases. The CDR3 has 13 residues. With 8 bases clipped from V and 3 bases from J, the junction kept 9 bases outside the gene matches. Germline V lookup: CDR1 SQVTM, CDR2 ANQGSEA.

In its sample, this clonotype was seen many times. The chain couples TRBV20-1 to TRBJ2-1; D remains unclear. The V end lost 1 base, the J end lost 0 bases, and 10 bases lay between the germline ends. The germline V gene has CDR1 DFQATT and CDR2 SNEGSKA (reference sequence). The CDR3 totals 15 residues. The CDR3 DNA sequence: TGCAGTGCTAGAGCCAACCGAATCTCCTACAATGAGCAGTTCTTC. It encodes CSARANRISYNEQFF.

This clonotype was counted at least ten times. The rearrangement links TRBV12-3 or TRBV12-4 to TRBJ1-6; D possibly corresponds to TRBD1 (5 bases). V shed 5 bases and J shed 6 bases, with 14 bases lying between them. This CDR3 spans 15 amino acids. The CDR3 nucleotides read TGTGCCAGCAGTCGAACCGGTCAGGGTAATTCACCCCTCCACTTT. It is translated as CASSRTGQGNSPLHF.

Ten or more counts support this clonotype. The chain carries TRBV7-9 and TRBJ2-7; D is tentatively TRBD1 or TRBD2 (5 bases each). CDR1 is SEHNR, CDR2 FQNEAQ, per germline (reference sequence). The CDR3 contains 13 residues. Trimming took off 5 bases at V and 0 bases at J, with 8 bases between the two ends. In nucleotides, the CDR3 is TGTGCCAGCAGCGGGGGAGTCTCCTACGAGCAGTACTTC. Protein: CASSGGVSYEQYF.

This clonotype was recorded many times. The rearrangement links TRBV7-8 to TRBJ2-7; 7 bases fit TRBD2. V dropped 1 base and J dropped 1; count of bases not matched to a gene: 13. The V gene's germline CDR1 is SGHVS and CDR2 FQNEAQ. The CDR3 totals 18 residues. The CDR3 region is CASSLGSGHPRGSYEQYF. Here the CDR3 DNA reads TGTGCCAGCAGCTTAGGTAGCGGGCACCCTCGGGGGTCCTACGAGCAGTACTTC.

At least ten counts were recorded for this clonotype. The rearrangement uses TRBV29-1 and TRBJ1-1; tentatively, D is TRBD1 (5 bases). The V end was cut by 6 bases, the J end by 14 bases, with 19 bases between. Germline CDR1 and CDR2: SQVTM and ANQGSEA. The length of the CDR3 is 11 residues. CDR3 amino acids: CSVPGTGTVFF. CDR3 coding DNA: TGCAGCGTCCCCGGAACCGGGACTGTGTTCTTT.

In its sample, this clonotype was seen many times. The chain employs TRBV6-6 and TRBJ1-1; 7 positions match TRBD1. The trim removed 6 bases at V and 6 bases at J, leaving 7 bases unmatched. The CDR3 has 13 amino acids. Germline V lookup: CDR1 MNHNY, CDR2 SVGAGI (reference sequence). The CDR3 is CASSRQGAAEAFF. In DNA form, the CDR3 reads TGTGCCAGCAGCCGACAGGGTGCCGCTGAAGCTTTCTTT.

As regards this clonotype: A read error is possible here, since a much larger clone lies one base away. This chain connects TRBV5-1 to TRBJ2-5; 8 positions agree with TRBD2. Germline V gives CDR1 SGHRS, CDR2 YFSETQ. The length of the CDR3 is 14 residues. CDR3 nucleotides: TGCGCCAACAGCTTGGTCAGCGGGGGAGAGACCCAGTACTTC. Residues: CANSLVSGGETQYF. The variable domain in full, completed from reference TRBV5-1 and TRBJ2-5, reads KAGVTQTPRYLIKTRGQQVTLSCSPISGHRSVSWYQQTPGQGLQFLFEYFSETQRNKGNFPGRFSGRQFSNSRSEMNVSTLELGDSALYLCANSLVSGGETQYFGPGTRLLVL.

In its sample, this clonotype was seen many times. The chain has TRBV14 and TRBJ1-1, with D possibly TRBD1 on 5 matching bases. CDR3 length: 13 amino acids. Germline V lookup: CDR1 SGHDN, CDR2 FVKESK. Trimming pared 1 base from V and 10 bases from J, leaving 13 bases between. CDR3 region: CASSQVPGNRAFF. The DNA of the CDR3 is TGTGCCAGCAGCCAAGTGCCAGGGAATAGAGCTTTCTTT. Looking up the rest from reference TRBV14 and TRBJ1-1 gives the full variable domain: EAGVTQFPSHSVIEKGQTVTLRCDPISGHDNLYWYRRVMGKEIKFLLHFVKESKQDESGMPNNRFLAERTGGTYSTLKVQPAELEDSGVYFCASSQVPGNRAFFGQGTRLTVV.

This clonotype has a count of ten or more. The chain couples TRBV6-2 or TRBV6-3 to TRBJ2-5; possibly TRBD1 for D (5 bases). Trimming took 7 bases from V and 2 from J, leaving 11 bases between them. The germline V gene has CDR1 MNHEY and CDR2 SVGEGT. The CDR3 extends over 13 amino acids. The CDR3 DNA is TGTGCCAGCAACAAGGACAAGCAAGAGACCCAGTACTTC. It encodes CASNKDKQETQYF.

There are many counts of this clonotype. The gene calls are TRBV20-1 and TRBJ2-7, with 16 positions matching TRBD2. The CDR3 has 18 residues. With 3 bases clipped from V and 3 bases from J, the junction kept 11 bases outside the gene matches. Germline lookup yields CDR1 DFQATT and CDR2 SNEGSKA (reference sequence). In DNA, the CDR3 is TGCAGTGCTAGCCCCCGTGGGACTAGCGGGGGGGCCATCTACGAGCAGTACTTC. This translates into CSASPRGTSGGAIYEQYF.

This clonotype turned up a few times. The chain has TRBV29-1 and TRBJ1-1, with D unclear. Trimming cost V 0 bases and J 4 bases, with 15 bases left between them. The CDR3 has 15 residues. Germline V gene lookup returns CDR1 SQVTM and CDR2 ANQGSEA. CDR3 residues: CSVEDSMGSATEAFF. The CDR3 DNA reads TGCAGCGTTGAAGATAGTATGGGTAGTGCCACTGAAGCTTTCTTT.

This clonotype has more than one count but fewer than ten. V gene TRBV5-1 combines with J gene TRBJ2-1, with 14 bases identical to TRBD2. Germline V gives CDR1 SGHRS, CDR2 YFSETQ. CDR3 length: 19 amino acids. Trimming cost V 3 bases and J 0 bases; bases outside gene matches: 8. This CDR3 is CASSSPGTSGGYSYNEQFF. The DNA of the CDR3 is TGCGCCAGCAGCTCGCCCGGGACTAGCGGGGGATACTCCTACAATGAGCAGTTCTTC.

This clonotype appeared many times. The chain links TRBV20-1 to TRBJ1-5; D unresolved. The CDR3 is 13 amino acids. Germline CDR1 DFQATT, CDR2 SNEGSKA (reference sequence). The V end lost 3 bases, the J end lost 5 bases, and 11 bases lay between the germline ends. CDR3 loop: CSASGGLDQPQHF. For the CDR3, the DNA is TGCAGTGCTAGTGGCGGACTTGATCAGCCCCAGCATTTT.

There are many counts of this clonotype. The chain employs TRBV11-2 and TRBJ1-2, with D unresolved. The CDR3 spans 12 residues. Germline values: CDR1 SGHAT, CDR2 FQNNGV. V was trimmed by 5 bases and J by 8 bases, leaving 12 bases between them. This CDR3 reads CASSPQVGGYTF. The CDR3, as DNA: TGTGCCAGCAGCCCCCAGGTGGGGGGCTACACCTTC.

This clonotype was recorded many times. The rearrangement uses TRBV4-1 and TRBJ2-7; D unclear. Germline V gene sequence: CDR1 MGHRA, CDR2 YSYEKL. V was clipped by 0 bases and J by 3 bases, with 12 bases between them. The CDR3 consists of 15 residues. CDR3 residues: CASSQDSSPGYEQYF. The CDR3 nucleotides are TGCGCCAGCAGCCAAGATTCGAGCCCCGGCTACGAGCAGTACTTC.

This clonotype turned up a few times. V and J are TRBV5-1 and TRBJ1-4; D is ambiguous. The CDR3 runs 16 residues. Germline V gene lookup returns CDR1 SGHRS and CDR2 YFSETQ. V shed 0 bases and J shed 3 bases, with 12 bases lying between them. CDR3 nucleotides: TGCGCCAGCAGCTTGGAGCCGGTGCGTGCTAATGAAAAACTGTTTTTT. Translating gives CASSLEPVRANEKLFF.

This clonotype came up many times. V usage is TRBV20-1 and J usage is TRBJ2-5, with 8 bases identical to TRBD1. Germline CDR1 reads DFQATT; CDR2 reads SNEGSKA (reference sequence). The CDR3 contains 15 residues. V gave up 0 bases and J gave up 5 bases; unmatched junction bases: 8. The CDR3 DNA reads TGCAGTGCTAGAGATCGAGACAGGGGCGGGGAGACCCAGTACTTC. It translates to CSARDRDRGGETQYF.

The table lists this clonotype with many counts. The chain couples TRBV29-1 to TRBJ1-2, with TRBD1 matching 7 bases. The junction had 8 bases not matched to a gene; V was cut back by 6 bases and J by 4 bases. The V gene's germline CDR1 is SQVTM and CDR2 ANQGSEA. This CDR3 is 13 amino acids long. CDR3 coding DNA: TGCAGCGTCCGGGGACAGATTCTCTATGGCTACACCTTC. Amino acids: CSVRGQILYGYTF.

Concerning this clonotype itself: Given a much more abundant clone one base away, this may be a read error. This chain links TRBV20-1 with TRBJ2-5; maybe TRBD2 (5 bases). V was pared by 6 bases and J by 3 bases, with 29 bases between. Per the germline V gene, CDR1 is DFQATT and CDR2 is SNEGSKA (reference sequence). The CDR3 spans 18 residues. The CDR3 DNA is TGCAGTGCCAACCTATTTTCCCTGGGGAGAAGGGCAAAAGAGACCCAGTACTTC. Protein product: CSANLFSLGRRAKETQYF.